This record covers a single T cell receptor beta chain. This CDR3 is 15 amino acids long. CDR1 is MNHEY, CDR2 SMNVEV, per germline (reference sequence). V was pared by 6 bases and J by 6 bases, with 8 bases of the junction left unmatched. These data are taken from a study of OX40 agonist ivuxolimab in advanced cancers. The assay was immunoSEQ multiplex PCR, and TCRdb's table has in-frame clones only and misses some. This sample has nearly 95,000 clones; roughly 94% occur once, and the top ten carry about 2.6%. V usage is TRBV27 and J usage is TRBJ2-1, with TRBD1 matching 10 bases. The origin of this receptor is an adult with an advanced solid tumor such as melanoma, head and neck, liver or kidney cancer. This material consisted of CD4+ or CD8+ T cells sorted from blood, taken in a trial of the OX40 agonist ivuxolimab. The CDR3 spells CASSQGTGVANEQFF. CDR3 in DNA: TGTGCCAGCAGCCAGGGGACAGGGGTAGCCAATGAGCAGTTCTTC.